These T cell receptor beta chains were read from a single sample in a study of T-cell memory formation after mild COVID-19. MiXCR was run by TCRdb on the 5' RACE reads, yielding one entry per CDR3 protein. The table has about 400,000 distinct CDR3 sequences, more than 20% seen once. Sequenced material: PBMCs or a T cell subset sorted from them (not recorded which). These receptor sequences come from an adult woman who had mild COVID-19 (a few samples of this study predate the infection). Cell type and time point are not known. The CDR3 runs from the conserved cysteine through the conserved F or W. The D gene is left open where the match is weak. A row's size may be missing; if present it is once, few, many or a size class.

cdr3_aa | cdr3_nt | j_call | v_call | d_call | clone_size
CSARPPGSNQPQHF | TGCAGTGCTAGACCCCCCGGTAGCAATCAGCCCCAGCATTTT | TRBJ1-5 | TRBV20-1 | - | -
CASSSSGLPTDTQYF | TGTGCCAGCAGCTCGTCGGGACTCCCCACAGATACGCAGTATTTT | TRBJ2-3 | TRBV7-9 | - | -
CASSLAGLLYEQYF | TGCGCCAGCAGCTTGGCCGGCCTTCTCTACGAGCAGTACTTC | TRBJ2-7 | TRBV5-1 | - | few
CASSSTGVVDQYF | TGTGCCAGCAGTAGTACAGGGGTAGTGGACCAGTACTTC | TRBJ2-5 | TRBV12-3/TRBV12-4 | TRBD1 | -
CSARYRELEQYF | TGCAGTGCCCGATACAGGGAATTGGAGCAGTACTTC | TRBJ2-7 | TRBV20-1 | - | -
CASSQDRINQPQHF | TGTGCCAGCAGCCAAGACAGGATTAACCAGCCCCAGCATTTT | TRBJ1-5 | TRBV3-1 | - | few
CASSSDGTSGSNEQFF | TGCGCCAGCAGCTCCGACGGGACTAGCGGGAGTAATGAGCAGTTCTTC | TRBJ2-1 | TRBV5-1 | TRBD2 | -
CASSFIHFGTDTQYF | TGCGCCAGCAGCTTTATCCATTTCGGCACAGATACGCAGTATTTT | TRBJ2-3 | TRBV5-1 | - | -
CASSILRGEKAEAFF | TGTGCCAGTAGTATTTTAAGGGGGGAGAAGGCTGAAGCTTTCTTT | TRBJ1-1 | TRBV19 | - | -
CASSPGQGALGGYTF | TGCGCCAGCAGCCCGGGACAGGGGGCTTTGGGTGGCTACACCTTC | TRBJ1-2 | TRBV5-1 | TRBD1 | -
CSAITGFTDTQYF | TGCAGTGCTATTACCGGATTCACAGATACGCAGTATTTT | TRBJ2-3 | TRBV20-1 | - | -
CASSVKHLSNTGELFF | TGTGCCAGCAGTGTAAAACACCTTTCGAACACCGGGGAGCTGTTTTTT | TRBJ2-2 | TRBV2 | - | -
CASSFGPEAFF | TGCGCCAGCAGCTTTGGGCCTGAAGCTTTCTTT | TRBJ1-1 | TRBV5-1 | - | -
CASSGQGSYNSPLHF | TGTGCCAGCAGCGGACAGGGTTCCTATAATTCACCCCTCCACTTT | TRBJ1-6 | TRBV7-9 | TRBD1 | -
CASSPLGGNTEAFF | TGTGCCAGCAGTCCTCTCGGAGGGAACACTGAAGCTTTCTTT | TRBJ1-1 | TRBV12-3/TRBV12-4 | - | few
CASSLLGLAGGDNEQFF | TGTGCCAGCTCACTACTGGGACTAGCGGGAGGAGACAATGAGCAGTTCTTC | TRBJ2-1 | TRBV18 | TRBD2 | few
CASSLSGAHNTEAFF | TGTGCCAGCAGCTTATCGGGGGCGCATAACACTGAAGCTTTCTTT | TRBJ1-1 | TRBV7-9 | - | -
CASSPERVEAFF | TGTGCCAGCTCACCCGAAAGAGTTGAAGCTTTCTTT | TRBJ1-1 | TRBV18 | - | few
CASSQGDSNQPQHF | TGCGCCAGCAGCCAAGGGGATAGCAATCAGCCCCAGCATTTT | TRBJ1-5 | TRBV4-1 | - | few
CASSSSTGTNTEAFF | TGTGCCAGCAGCTCTTCGACAGGGACGAACACTGAAGCTTTCTTT | TRBJ1-1 | TRBV7-9 | TRBD1 | once
CASGPGTSGGPGTQYF | TGTGCCAGTGGCCCCGGGACTAGCGGGGGGCCAGGAACGCAGTATTTT | TRBJ2-3 | TRBV6-5 | TRBD2 | many
CASSRMTGGTLGETQYF | TGTGCCAGCAGTCGGATGACAGGGGGGACTCTGGGAGAGACCCAGTACTTC | TRBJ2-5 | TRBV7-6 | TRBD1 | -
CATGGEANTGELFF | TGTGCCACGGGCGGGGAAGCGAACACCGGGGAGCTGTTTTTT | TRBJ2-2 | TRBV6-6 | - | -
CASSYWGLGETQYF | TGTGCCAGCAGTTACTGGGGGTTAGGGGAGACCCAGTACTTC | TRBJ2-5 | TRBV12-3/TRBV12-4 | - | -
CATSTDPNTEAFF | TGTGCCACCAGCACTGACCCGAACACTGAAGCTTTCTTT | TRBJ1-1 | TRBV15 | - | -
CSVETGVTDTQYF | TGCAGCGTTGAGACGGGGGTGACAGATACGCAGTATTTT | TRBJ2-3 | TRBV29-1 | - | few
CASSTGTGSMETQYF | TGCGCCAGCAGCACAGGGACAGGGAGTATGGAGACCCAGTACTTC | TRBJ2-5 | TRBV5-1 | TRBD1 | few
CASSSGSPNNEQFF | TGTGCCAGCAGCTCCGGATCCCCCAACAATGAGCAGTTCTTC | TRBJ2-1 | TRBV9 | - | -
CASSSAWGGERGYEQYF | TGTGCCAGCAGCTCGGCGTGGGGGGGTGAAAGGGGCTACGAGCAGTACTTC | TRBJ2-7 | TRBV3-1 | TRBD2 | -
CSAGPSIAGEQYF | TGCAGTGCTGGGCCATCGATAGCGGGAGAGCAGTACTTC | TRBJ2-7 | TRBV20-1 | TRBD2 | -
CASSDRVTGTEAFF | TGCGCCAGCAGCGACAGGGTTACGGGTACTGAAGCTTTCTTT | TRBJ1-1 | TRBV4-3 | TRBD1 | few
CASSPGTFNGYTF | TGTGCCAGCAGCCCCGGGACATTTAATGGCTACACCTTC | TRBJ1-2 | TRBV7-6 | - | -
CASWDSVNTEAFF | TGTGCCAGCTGGGACAGCGTGAACACTGAAGCTTTCTTT | TRBJ1-1 | TRBV12-3/TRBV12-4 | TRBD1 | -
CAISGDEYQETQYF | TGTGCCATCAGTGGGGATGAGTACCAAGAGACCCAGTACTTC | TRBJ2-5 | TRBV10-3 | - | -
CASSRTGIPSGANVLTF | TGCGCCAGCAGCCGCACCGGGATACCCTCTGGGGCCAACGTCCTGACTTTC | TRBJ2-6 | TRBV5-1 | - | few
CASSSGGLYEQYF | TGTGCCAGCAGTTCGGGCGGACTCTACGAGCAGTACTTC | TRBJ2-7 | TRBV12-3/TRBV12-4 | - | many
CATSHKAGDSGANVLTF | TGTGCCACCAGTCATAAGGCGGGGGACTCTGGGGCCAACGTCCTGACTTTC | TRBJ2-6 | TRBV24-1 | TRBD2 | few
CASSLSGDLETQYF | TGTGCCAGCAGCTTATCCGGGGATCTGGAGACCCAGTACTTC | TRBJ2-5 | TRBV11-2 | - | few
CASKPVGVKTEAFF | TGTGCCAGCAAGCCAGTGGGGGTGAAGACTGAAGCTTTCTTT | TRBJ1-1 | TRBV6-5 | - | many
CAGSDVVQNTEAFF | TGTGCCGGCAGTGATGTGGTGCAGAACACTGAAGCTTTCTTT | TRBJ1-1 | TRBV24-1 | - | few
CASRFTATLDLNTEAFF | TGTGCCAGCAGGTTTACAGCCACGCTAGACTTGAACACTGAAGCTTTCTTT | TRBJ1-1 | TRBV27 | - | -
CASRTSGFTDTQYF | TGTGCCAGCAGGACTAGCGGGTTCACAGATACGCAGTATTTT | TRBJ2-3 | TRBV6-6 | TRBD2 | many
CASSLEGGNQPQHF | TGCGCCAGCAGCTTGGAGGGGGGCAATCAGCCCCAGCATTTT | TRBJ1-5 | TRBV5-1 | - | many
CASSEPGQISGAFF | TGCGCCAGCAGCGAACCTGGACAGATCTCCGGGGCTTTCTTT | TRBJ1-1 | TRBV5-1 | - | once
CASSPAGGGRTEAFF | TGTGCCAGCAGCCCGGCGGGGGGCGGGAGGACTGAAGCTTTCTTT | TRBJ1-1 | TRBV7-8 | - | -
CASTSAGASTDTQYF | TGTGCCAGCACCTCAGCGGGGGCCAGCACAGATACGCAGTATTTT | TRBJ2-3 | TRBV7-6 | TRBD2 | few
CASSEARGPGVTVLSTDTQYF | TGTGCCAGCAGTGAAGCGAGGGGGCCTGGAGTAACAGTCCTTAGCACAGATACGCAGTATTTT | TRBJ2-3 | TRBV2 | TRBD1 | -
CASSRDRGFYEQYF | TGTGCCAGCAGTCGGGACAGGGGGTTCTACGAGCAGTACTTC | TRBJ2-7 | TRBV2 | TRBD1 | few
CASITRRGYEAFF | TGTGCCAGCATAACCAGACGGGGCTATGAAGCTTTCTTT | TRBJ1-1 | TRBV6-5 | - | -
CASSPRTVPGELFF | TGTGCCAGCAGCCCAAGAACAGTTCCCGGGGAGCTGTTTTTT | TRBJ2-2 | TRBV7-6 | - | -
CASNAGQMNTEAFF | TGTGCCAGCAACGCAGGACAGATGAACACTGAAGCTTTCTTT | TRBJ1-1 | TRBV5-4 | - | -
CASSPYIDLTEAFF | TGTGCCAGCAGTCCTTACATCGATCTCACTGAAGCTTTCTTT | TRBJ1-1 | TRBV4-2 | - | -
CASSEFGPRGGYTF | TGTGCCAGCAGTGAATTTGGTCCGCGCGGCGGCTACACCTTC | TRBJ1-2 | TRBV2 | - | few
CASSVAAYNSPLHF | TGTGCCAGCAGTGTGGCTGCTTATAATTCACCCCTCCACTTT | TRBJ1-6 | TRBV6-6 | - | -